These 28 T cell receptor beta chains were sequenced from one sample in a study of T cell responses to AZD1222 COVID-19 vaccine. Here immunoSEQ multiplex PCR was the method, and the copy in TCRdb shows in-frame clones only, minus some. This table holds about 140,000 clones, nearly 95% found once. This sample comprised peripheral blood, obtained 28 days after the second AZD1222 dose. These receptor sequences come from an adult who received the AZD1222 COVID-19 vaccine.

The CDR3 loop is CASSFGGQGSDEQFF. The CDR3 DNA reads TGCGCCAGCAGCTTTGGGGGACAGGGTAGCGATGAGCAGTTCTTC. This chain uses TRBV5-1 with TRBJ2-1, with 9 bases lining up with TRBD1. This CDR3 has 15 amino acids. Germline V gene lookup returns CDR1 SGHRS and CDR2 YFSETQ. The junction had 8 bases not matched to a gene; V was cut back by 2 bases and J by 8 bases.

This chain joins TRBV12-3 or TRBV12-4 and TRBJ1-2; D is possibly TRBD1 (5 bases). The CDR3 runs to 13 residues. Trimming pared 6 bases from V and 6 bases from J, leaving 14 bases between. The CDR3 sequence: CASSRDGFHGYTF. The CDR3 region has the DNA TGTGCCAGCAGCCGGGACGGCTTTCATGGCTACACCTTC.

This clone was detected only a few times. The V gene is TRBV3-1 (or the pseudogene TRBV3-2), the J gene TRBJ2-1; D might be TRBD1 (5 bases). This CDR3 is built from 14 residues. V lost 4 bases and J 4 bases, leaving 11 bases between the germline ends. Germline loops: CDR1 LGHDT, CDR2 YNNKEL (reference sequence). CDR3 coding DNA: TGTGCCAGCAGCCCCCTCAGGGATTACAATGAGCAGTTCTTC. Translation: CASSPLRDYNEQFF.

The rearrangement uses TRBV19 and TRBJ1-6; D gene ambiguous. CDR3 size: 13 residues. Trimming took off 7 bases at V and 11 bases at J, with 15 bases between the two ends. From germline, CDR1 is LNHDA and CDR2 SQIVND (reference sequence). CDR3 DNA sequence: TGTGCCAGTACCGACACTAGTTCCACACCCCTCCACTTT. It yields the protein CASTDTSSTPLHF.

The chain joins TRBV3-1 (or the pseudogene TRBV3-2) to TRBJ1-1, with D possibly TRBD1 on 5 matching bases. The CDR3 extends over 15 amino acids. Germline assignment: CDR1 LGHDT and CDR2 YNNKEL (reference sequence). V was clipped by 4 bases and J by 4 bases, with 16 bases between them. This CDR3 reads CASSPRGGRSTEAFF. The CDR3 coding sequence is TGTGCCAGCAGCCCCCGGGGGGGTAGAAGCACTGAAGCTTTCTTT.

The V call is TRBV3-1 (or the pseudogene TRBV3-2), the J call TRBJ2-6; D is perhaps TRBD2 (5 bases). V was trimmed by 1 base and J by 4 bases, leaving 11 bases between them. Germline V CDR1 and CDR2: LGHDT, YNNKEL (reference sequence). CDR3 size: 16 residues. The CDR3 loop reads CASSQVPGRGANVLTF. The CDR3 DNA follows: TGTGCCAGCAGCCAAGTGCCGGGGAGAGGGGCCAACGTCCTGACTTTC.

This clone was detected once. The rearrangement links TRBV7-8 to TRBJ1-4; D may be TRBD1 (5 bases). V lost 5 bases and J lost 7, with 14 bases in between. The CDR3 covers 14 residues. Germline CDR1 is SGHVS and CDR2 is FQNEAQ. CDR3 DNA: TGTGCCAGCAGCGAGAGGGGACGGCCTGAAAAACTGTTTTTT. Protein: CASSERGRPEKLFF.

The genes are TRBV7-2 and TRBJ2-3; 11 bases are shared with TRBD2. From germline, CDR1 is SGHTA and CDR2 FQGNSA. After removal of 4 bases from V and 8 bases from J, the junction contained 8 bases not matched to a gene. The CDR3 sequence is 15 residues long. The CDR3 region is CASSSTSGSGVTQYF. For the CDR3, the DNA is TGTGCCAGCAGCTCTACTAGCGGGAGTGGTGTTACGCAGTATTTT.

This chain uses TRBV29-1 with TRBJ2-1, with 9 bases matching TRBD2. With 5 bases clipped from V and 6 bases from J, the junction kept 17 bases outside the gene matches. CDR3 length: 17 residues. Germline V gene sequence: CDR1 SQVTM, CDR2 ANQGSEA. The CDR3 spells CSVLGRFALAGSNEQFF. The CDR3 DNA follows: TGCAGCGTTCTCGGCAGGTTTGCACTAGCGGGTTCCAATGAGCAGTTCTTC.

V gene TRBV7-9 combines with J gene TRBJ1-2; tentatively, D is TRBD1 (5 bases). The CDR3 runs 14 residues. In germline, CDR1 is SEHNR, CDR2 FQNEAQ (reference sequence). Trimming took off 2 bases at V and 5 bases at J, with 12 bases between the two ends. The CDR3 DNA sequence: TGTGCCAGCAGCTTATCCACAGGAACGTATGGCTACACCTTC. It translates to CASSLSTGTYGYTF.

This sequence joins TRBV2 and TRBJ1-4; a weak D match, TRBD1 (6 bases). The V gene's germline CDR1 is SNHLY and CDR2 FYNNEI. The germline V and J ends were trimmed by 3 bases and 1 base, with 9 bases remaining between them. The CDR3 has 15 residues. CDR3 sequence: CASSETGKTNEKLFF. The CDR3 coding sequence is TGTGCCAGCAGTGAGACAGGAAAAACTAATGAAAAACTGTTTTTT.

V gene TRBV19 combines with J gene TRBJ1-1; 7 nucleotides align to TRBD1. With 4 bases clipped from V and 3 bases from J, the junction kept 8 bases outside the gene matches. Germline-derived CDR1 and CDR2 are LNHDA and SQIVND (reference sequence). This CDR3 is built from 15 residues. CDR3 residues: CASSTPGRGHTEAFF. Here the CDR3 DNA reads TGTGCCAGTAGTACCCCGGGGAGGGGGCACACTGAAGCTTTCTTT.

The CDR3 sequence: CASRLTPTNEKLFF. The CDR3 DNA is TGTGCCAGCAGGCTGACTCCGACTAATGAAAAACTGTTTTTT. The chain joins TRBV27 to TRBJ1-4; D ambiguous. Germline CDR1 and CDR2: MNHEY and SMNVEV (reference sequence). The length of the CDR3 is 14 residues. With 6 bases removed from V and 2 bases from J, the gap between germline ends came to 10 bases.

CDR3 sequence reads: CASRPFDGTQYF. The CDR3 nucleotides read TGTGCCAGCAGACCCTTTGACGGTACGCAGTATTTT. The gene calls are TRBV28 and TRBJ2-3; no firm D call. The length of the CDR3 is 12 residues. Between the trimmed V and J ends, which lost 6 bases and 8 bases, there was a span of 12 bases. CDR1 MDHEN and CDR2 SYDVKM come from the germline V gene.

To note about this clone: The same CDR3 arises from other DNA sequences in this sample as well. The V call is TRBV7-2, the J call TRBJ2-7; 11 positions agree with TRBD2. The CDR3 sequence is 16 residues long. V shed 5 bases, J shed 0 bases, and the junction held 6 bases outside the gene matches. Germline CDR1 SGHTA, CDR2 FQGNSA. The CDR3 sequence: CASSPGTSGPSYEQYF. The CDR3 region has the DNA TGTGCCAGCAGCCCAGGGACTAGCGGTCCCTCCTACGAGCAGTACTTC.

V gene TRBV9 combines with J gene TRBJ2-2, with TRBD2 matching over 10 bases. V trimming: 0 bases; J trimming: 2 bases; junction bases outside the gene matches: 7. The germline CDR1 and CDR2 sequences are SGDLS and YYNGEE. CDR3 length equals 18 residues. Here the CDR3 reads CASSVEASGSLNTGELFF. The CDR3 nucleotides are TGTGCCAGCAGCGTAGAGGCTAGCGGGAGCCTTAACACCGGGGAGCTGTTTTTT. Full variable domain (outside the CDR3, taken from reference TRBV9 and TRBJ2-2): DSGVTQTPKHLITATGQRVTLRCSPRSGDLSVYWYQQSLDQGLQFLIQYYNGEERAKGNILERFSAQQFPDLHSELNLSSLELGDSALYFCASSVEASGSLNTGELFFGEGSRLTVL.

The chain links TRBV2 to TRBJ2-5; D may match TRBD1 or TRBD2 (5 bases each). The CDR3 totals 14 residues. Trimming stripped 8 bases from V and 5 bases from J, with 18 bases between. CDR1 and CDR2 from the germline V gene are SNHLY and FYNNEI. In DNA, the CDR3 is TGTGCCAGCTCTTGGGACCGGGGCGGGGAGACCCAGTACTTC. Its translation is CASSWDRGGETQYF.

This rearrangement joins TRBV5-1 to TRBJ1-3; no firm D call. V lost 0 bases, J lost 1 base, and 5 bases lay in between. Per the germline V gene, CDR1 is SGHRS and CDR2 is YFSETQ. The CDR3 loop spans 14 amino acids. This chain's CDR3 is CASSLALSGNTIYF. The CDR3 coding sequence is TGCGCCAGCAGCTTGGCCTTGTCTGGAAACACCATATATTTT.

J is TRBJ2-5 and V is TRBV10-3; D unclear. Germline V gene data show CDR1 as ENHRY and CDR2 as SYGVKD. Trimming took 10 bases from V and 3 from J, leaving 12 bases between them. This CDR3 has 12 residues. The CDR3 region is CATSLEEETQYF. In nucleotides, the CDR3 is TGTGCCACCTCACTGGAAGAAGAGACCCAGTACTTC.

This sequence joins TRBV10-3 and TRBJ1-3; D call uncertain. V lost 7 bases and J lost 2, with 12 bases in between. This CDR3 is 14 amino acids long. Looked up from germline, CDR1 is ENHRY and CDR2 is SYGVKD. The chain's CDR3 is CAIKNSNPGNTIYF. The CDR3 DNA follows: TGTGCCATCAAGAACAGCAACCCTGGAAACACCATATATTTT.

This clone was detected a few times. The chain couples TRBV10-3 to TRBJ2-7, with TRBD1 matching 7 bases. The germline V gene has CDR1 ENHRY and CDR2 SYGVKD. The CDR3 spans 13 residues. After removal of 5 bases from V and 3 bases from J, the junction contained 4 bases not matched to a gene. CDR3 DNA: TGTGCCATCAGTTACAGGGGCATCTACGAGCAGTACTTC. It specifies CAISYRGIYEQYF.

This clone was seen only once. V is TRBV7-2 and J is TRBJ1-2; D uncertain. Trimming left V 2 bases short and J 8 bases short, with 21 bases between. The CDR3 totals 16 residues. Per germline, CDR1 SGHTA and CDR2 FQGNSA. CDR3 nucleotides: TGTGCCAGCAGCTTAAACGGTGAATCCTCTGGAGCGGGCTACACCTTC. Its translation: CASSLNGESSGAGYTF.

The chain uses TRBV10-3 and TRBJ1-3; a possible D gene is TRBD1 (5 bases). CDR1 ENHRY and CDR2 SYGVKD come from the germline V gene. The CDR3 is made up of 14 amino acids. V lost 3 bases to trimming and J lost 4 bases, with 10 bases between them. CDR3 bases: TGTGCCATCAGTGACAGGGCTTCAGGAAACACCATATATTTT. Amino acid sequence: CAISDRASGNTIYF.

This chain connects TRBV15 to TRBJ1-1; 7 bases are shared with TRBD1. The V gene's germline CDR1 is LNHNV and CDR2 YYDKDF (reference sequence). CDR3 length: 16 amino acids. With 2 bases clipped from V and 3 bases from J, the junction kept 9 bases outside the gene matches. Here the CDR3 DNA reads TGTGCCACCAGCAGAACTCAGGAGGGGGCGTACACTGAAGCTTTCTTT. This sequence encodes CATSRTQEGAYTEAFF. The variable domain in full, with the rest retrieved from reference TRBV15 and TRBJ1-1, is DAMVIQNPRYQVTQFGKPVTLSCSQTLNHNVMYWYQQKSSQAPKLLFHYYDKDFNNEADTPDNFQSRRPNTSFCFLDIRSPGLGDTAMYLCATSRTQEGAYTEAFFGQGTRLTVV.

V and J are TRBV11-2 and TRBJ2-1; D call uncertain. The V gene's germline CDR1 is SGHAT and CDR2 FQNNGV. V was shortened by 3 bases and J by 4 bases, with 13 bases between the two germline ends. The CDR3 runs 15 residues. CDR3 sequence reads: CASSLVGGAYNEQFF. The CDR3 DNA is TGTGCCAGCAGCTTGGTTGGCGGTGCGTACAATGAGCAGTTCTTC.

A single count supports this clone. CDR3 DNA: TGTGCCAGCAGCTCCCCCGGGACACTCCGTTACGAGCAGTACTTC. Translating it yields CASSSPGTLRYEQYF. The chain links TRBV5-4 to TRBJ2-7; TRBD1 is a possible D gene (6 bases). Germline V gene data show CDR1 as SGHNT and CDR2 as YYREEE (reference sequence). With 3 bases removed from V and 4 bases from J, the gap between germline ends came to 17 bases. CDR3 length: 15 residues.

The chain couples TRBV10-3 to TRBJ2-3, with 8 bases lining up with TRBD2. Trimming cost V 3 bases and J 5 bases; bases outside gene matches: 4. Germline CDR1 reads ENHRY; CDR2 reads SYGVKD. The CDR3 loop spans 14 amino acids. This chain's CDR3 is CAISDSSGRDTQYF. The CDR3 DNA sequence: TGTGCCATCAGTGATTCCAGCGGGAGAGATACGCAGTATTTT.

The rearrangement uses TRBV21-1 and TRBJ2-3; the listed D gene, TRBD1, was not tested against the DNA. TRBV21-1 is flagged as a pseudogene. The CDR3 extends over 19 amino acids. Here the CDR3 reads CASSKGKGPLTGGTDTQYF. In DNA, the CDR3 is TGTGCCAGCAGCAAAGGGAAAGGCCCTTTGACAGGGGGCACAGATACGCAGTATTTT.